The 17 T cell receptor beta chains below all came from one sample that was sequenced in a study of patients and donors after allogeneic stem cell transplantation. From the RT-PCR reads, TCRdb called clonotypes with MiXCR, one entry per CDR3 protein. Of just under 20,000 distinct CDR3 sequences in the sample, approximately 4.4% were seen once. Sequenced input: blood, either unsorted or a sorted T cell fraction (not recorded which). The origin of the receptors is a human donor who was either an allogeneic HSCT recipient or a stem cell or donor lymphocyte infusion donor (not recorded which). It is not recorded whose cells these are; they may come from a transplant donor.

There are many counts of this clonotype. The chain recombines TRBV6-5 with TRBJ1-1; D is possibly TRBD1 (5 bases). V was pared by 6 bases and J by 6 bases, with 11 bases between. This CDR3 spans 12 amino acids. Germline V gene lookup returns CDR1 MNHEY and CDR2 SVGAGI. CDR3 in amino acids: CASSPAGPEAFF. In DNA, the CDR3 is TGTGCCAGCAGCCCCGCAGGGCCTGAAGCTTTCTTT.

This clonotype was recorded many times. J is TRBJ2-3 and V is TRBV7-9; tentatively, D is TRBD2 (6 bases). The CDR3 loop spans 13 amino acids. Trimming took 4 bases from V and 4 from J, leaving 9 bases between them. The germline V gene has CDR1 SEHNR and CDR2 FQNEAQ (reference sequence). The CDR3 coding sequence is TGTGCCAGCAGCTACCGGGAGCCAGATACGCAGTATTTT. This sequence encodes CASSYREPDTQYF.

This clonotype was seen at least ten times. The chain carries TRBV7-2 and TRBJ2-3, with D perhaps assigned TRBD1 or TRBD2 (5 bases each). This CDR3 comprises 14 residues. From germline, CDR1 is SGHTA and CDR2 FQGNSA. Trimming stripped 3 bases from V and 3 bases from J, with 10 bases between. CDR3 nucleotides: TGTGCCAGCAGCTTGAGGGGTAGGACAGATACGCAGTATTTT. Residues: CASSLRGRTDTQYF.

This chain uses TRBV5-1 with TRBJ1-6, with TRBD1 identical over 7 bases. V lost 6 bases and J lost 6; bases outside the gene matches: 12. The germline gives CDR1 SGHRS, CDR2 YFSETQ. The CDR3 runs to 16 residues. The CDR3 sequence is CASIQNPGGCNSPLHF. Here the CDR3 DNA reads TGCGCCAGCATCCAAAACCCAGGGGGTTGTAATTCACCCCTCCACTTT. Based on the CDR3 plus reference TRBV5-1 and TRBJ1-6, the full variable domain is KAGVTQTPRYLIKTRGQQVTLSCSPISGHRSVSWYQQTPGQGLQFLFEYFSETQRNKGNFPGRFSGRQFSNSRSEMNVSTLELGDSALYLCASIQNPGGCNSPLHFGNGTRLTVT.

This clonotype showed up many times. The chain carries TRBV27 and TRBJ1-4, with D tentatively TRBD1 (6 bases). The CDR3 has 13 residues. Trimming took 10 bases from V and 7 from J, leaving 16 bases between them. Per germline, CDR1 MNHEY and CDR2 SMNVEV (reference sequence). The CDR3 reads CATGRGAAEKLFF. The CDR3, as DNA: TGTGCCACCGGTAGGGGGGCTGCTGAAAAACTGTTTTTT.

The chain employs TRBV19 and TRBJ2-5; D might be TRBD1 (6 bases). The CDR3 spans 13 residues. The germline gives CDR1 LNHDA, CDR2 SQIVND (reference sequence). Between the trimmed V and J ends, which lost 4 bases and 2 bases, there was a span of 8 bases. The DNA of the CDR3 is TGTGCCAGTAGTAACAGGGATCAAGAGACCCAGTACTTC. It encodes CASSNRDQETQYF.

This clonotype was recorded many times. This chain connects TRBV20-1 to TRBJ1-4, with D possibly TRBD1 on 5 matching bases. CDR3 length: 15 residues. Per the germline V gene, CDR1 is DFQATT and CDR2 is SNEGSKA (reference sequence). Trimming left V 5 bases short and J 5 bases short, with 18 bases between. In DNA, the CDR3 is TGCAGTGCTTCGGGGCTTAGCGGGGAGAATGAAAAACTGTTTTTT. Translation gives CSASGLSGENEKLFF.

This clonotype was recorded at least ten times. This chain links TRBV5-6 with TRBJ1-2, with D perhaps TRBD1 (5 bases). V was clipped by 1 base and J by 4 bases, with 14 bases between them. CDR3 length: 15 amino acids. Germline V gene sequence: CDR1 SGHDT, CDR2 YYEEEE. This CDR3 reads CASSLRREVSYGYTF. The CDR3 coding sequence is TGTGCCAGCAGCTTGCGCAGGGAGGTATCCTATGGCTACACCTTC. The complete variable domain, with remaining parts taken from reference TRBV5-6 and TRBJ1-2, reads DAGVTQSPTHLIKTRGQQVTLRCSPKSGHDTVSWYQQALGQGPQFIFQYYEEEERQRGNFPDRFSGHQFPNYSSELNVNALLLGDSALYLCASSLRREVSYGYTFGSGTRLTVV.

This rearrangement joins TRBV14 to TRBJ1-5; D call uncertain. The length of the CDR3 is 16 residues. The V end was cut by 6 bases, the J end by 6 bases, with 21 bases between. Germline-derived CDR1 and CDR2 are SGHDN and FVKESK. The CDR3 nucleotides read TGTGCCAGCAGACTCGGGCAGCTTGGCCGTTTTCAGCCCCAGCATTTT. Its translation: CASRLGQLGRFQPQHF.

This clonotype showed up many times. V gene TRBV9 combines with J gene TRBJ1-2; 10 bases map to TRBD1. The CDR3 sequence is 16 residues long. The V segment lost 4 bases and the J segment 8 bases; nucleotides outside the gene matches: 14. CDR1 and CDR2 from the germline V gene are SGDLS and YYNGEE. Written as DNA, the CDR3 is TGTGCCAGCAGCACCCGACAGGGGGCGTTTGGGGTAGGCTACACCTTC. This encodes CASSTRQGAFGVGYTF.

This clonotype was seen more than once but under ten times. The V call is TRBV21-1, the J call TRBJ1-4. TRBV21-1 is tagged as a pseudogene. The CDR3 spans 17 residues. CDR3 nucleotide sequence: TGTGCCAGCACCAAGCCAATGCCGCTCGCAACTAATGAAAAACTGTTTTTT. Its protein is CASTKPMPLATNEKLFF.

The table lists this clonotype with many counts. V is TRBV4-2 and J is TRBJ2-1, with 8 bases identical to TRBD2. J was trimmed by 7 bases and V by 4 bases; bases with no gene match: 6. Germline V CDR1 and CDR2: LGHNA, YNFKEQ. The CDR3 has 14 residues. For the CDR3, the DNA is TGTGCCAGCAGCCTCGGGGGGGCCGAGAATGAGCAGTTCTTC. It specifies CASSLGGAENEQFF.

This chain connects TRBV20-1 to TRBJ2-7; the match to TRBD1 covers 9 bases. This CDR3 is 14 amino acids long. Per the germline V gene, CDR1 is DFQATT and CDR2 is SNEGSKA (reference sequence). The J segment lost 6 bases and the V segment lost 5 bases, leaving 11 bases of the junction unmatched. The CDR3 here is CSAVQQGAVGEQYF. The CDR3 DNA reads as TGCAGTGCTGTCCAACAGGGGGCGGTCGGCGAGCAGTACTTC.

The table lists this clonotype with a few counts. The chain carries TRBV20-1 and TRBJ1-2, with unresolved D. Germline V lookup: CDR1 DFQATT, CDR2 SNEGSKA (reference sequence). V was shortened by 1 base and J by 5 bases, with 8 bases between the two germline ends. The CDR3 has 12 amino acids. This CDR3 is CSARAENYGYTF. DNA for the CDR3: TGCAGTGCTAGAGCCGAGAATTATGGCTACACCTTC.

This clonotype was detected a few times. The V and J genes are TRBV19 and TRBJ2-7, with 10 bases identical to TRBD2. Trimming at V came to 7 bases and at J to 0 bases, leaving 6 bases not matched to a gene. The length of the CDR3 is 15 residues. Germline CDR1 LNHDA, CDR2 SQIVND (reference sequence). CDR3 region: CASKPSGRASYEQYF. In nucleotides, the CDR3 is TGTGCCAGTAAACCCAGCGGGAGGGCCTCCTACGAGCAGTACTTC.

The chain links TRBV6-1 to TRBJ2-7; a weak D match, TRBD1 (6 bases). The CDR3 sequence is 14 residues long. Looked up from germline, CDR1 is MNHNS and CDR2 is SASEGT. Trimming left V 2 bases short and J 0 bases short, with 8 bases between. The CDR3 is CASSEQGSSYEQYF. The CDR3 DNA reads as TGTGCCAGCAGTGAACAGGGGAGCTCCTACGAGCAGTACTTC.

The sample holds many counts of this clonotype. V is TRBV5-5 and J is TRBJ2-2, with D perhaps given as TRBD1 or TRBD2 (6 bases each). Germline-derived CDR1 and CDR2 are SGHKS and YYEKEE (reference sequence). The CDR3 has 15 amino acids. V was shortened by 4 bases and J by 3 bases, with 13 bases between the two germline ends. The CDR3 region is CASSLSGADTGELFF. The DNA for the CDR3 is TGTGCCAGCAGCCTGTCGGGGGCAGACACCGGGGAGCTGTTTTTT.